One TCR beta chain is described in this entry. Clones were sequenced by immunoSEQ multiplex PCR, and TCRdb holds only the in-frame ones, with some missing. This sample yields about 190,000 clones, of which around nine tenths are seen a single time; roughly an eighth belongs to the top ten. The sample originates from a study of blood T cell repertoires in COVID-19. This CDR3 has 14 residues. Germline V CDR1 and CDR2: SEHNR, FQNEAQ (reference sequence). V dropped 6 bases and J dropped 7; count of bases not matched to a gene: 4. The Seattle site enrolled patients during active infection and followed them longitudinally.

Sequences were obtained from peripheral blood. The TCR was taken from a woman aged 70-85 years with COVID-19, enrolled during active disease. The gene calls are TRBV7-9 and TRBJ1-6; 9 bases line up with TRBD1. This chain's CDR3 is CASRLDRGNSPLHF. The CDR3, as DNA: TGTGCCAGCAGACTTGACAGGGGGAATTCACCCCTCCACTTT. The full variable domain, in which reference TRBV7-9 and TRBJ1-6 provide the parts outside the CDR3, is DTGVSQNPRHKITKRGQNVTFRCDPISEHNRLYWYRQTLGQGPEFLTYFQNEAQLEKSRLLSDRFSAERPKGSFSTLEIQRTEQGDSAMYLCASRLDRGNSPLHFGNGTRLTVT.